This TCR beta chain was recorded in a study of Ad26.COV2.S vaccination and SARS-CoV-2 variants. Across the whole study: Donor was one of the participants in the Ad26.COV2.S arm of the COV1001 trial. The vaccine Ad26.COV2.S was put into the muscle once, or twice with 56 days between.

The CDR3 sequence is 11 residues long. Germline CDR1 and CDR2: SGHNT and YYREEE (reference sequence). Trimming removed 3 bases from V and 12 bases from J, with 10 bases in between. Assay: immunoSEQ multiplex PCR; the TCRdb copy retains only in-frame clones and omits some. The repertoire holds hundreds of thousands of clones, with about 89% as singletons. Treatment indicated: some 19 received Ad26.COV2.S at low or high dose, single or two shots; several received placebo; per-sample allocation not given. On day 63 after the first injection, vaccine and placebo recipients gave samples. An Ad26 vector expressing Wuhan-strain SARS-CoV-2 spike constituted the vaccine.

Sequencing used peripheral blood, obtained in a trial of Ad26.COV2.S vaccine versus placebo. This TCR came from a person aged 18 to 65 who received the Ad26.COV2.S COVID-19 vaccine or a placebo. The V gene is TRBV5-4, the J gene TRBJ2-1, with a weak D call TRBD1 (6 bases). The CDR3 region is CASSSGTRQFF. The CDR3 nucleotides are TGTGCCAGCAGCTCCGGGACAAGGCAGTTCTTC.